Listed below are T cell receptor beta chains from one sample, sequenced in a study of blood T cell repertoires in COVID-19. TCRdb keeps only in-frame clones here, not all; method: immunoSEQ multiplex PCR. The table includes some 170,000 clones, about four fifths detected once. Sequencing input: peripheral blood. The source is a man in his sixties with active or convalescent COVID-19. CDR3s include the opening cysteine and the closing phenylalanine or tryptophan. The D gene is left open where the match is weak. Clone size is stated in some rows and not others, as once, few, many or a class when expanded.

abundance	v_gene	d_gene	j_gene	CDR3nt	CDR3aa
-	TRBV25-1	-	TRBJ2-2	TGTGCCAGCAGTGCCCCGGGAGTTCGCACCGGGGGGCTGTTTTTT	CASSAPGVRTGGLFF
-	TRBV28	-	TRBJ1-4	TGTGCCAGCAGCCCTGATGGGGGGGCCGTTGAAAAACTGTTTTTT	CASSPDGGAVEKLFF
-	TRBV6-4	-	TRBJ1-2	TGTGCCAGCAGTGCGGGCGGCGGCACGGGGGGCTATGGCTACACCTTC	CASSAGGGTGGYGYTF
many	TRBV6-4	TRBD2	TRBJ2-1	TGTGCCAGCAGTGGGGCTAGCGGGAGTAATGAGCAGTTCTTC	CASSGASGSNEQFF
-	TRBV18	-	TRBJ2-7	TGTGCCAGCTCAAAAGGGGCGTCCGCCGAGTTAAACGAGCAGTACTTC	CASSKGASAELNEQYF
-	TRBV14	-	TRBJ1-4	TGTGCCAGCAGCCAAGCCGGTGAAAAACTGTTTTTT	CASSQAGEKLFF
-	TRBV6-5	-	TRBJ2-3	TGTGCCAGCCGCGAAAGTGGTCCCGATACGCAGTATTTT	CASRESGPDTQYF
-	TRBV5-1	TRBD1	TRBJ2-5	TGCGCCAGCAGCTTGGGGACAGGGGGAGAGACCCAGTACTTC	CASSLGTGGETQYF
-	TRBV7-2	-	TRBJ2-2	TGTGCCAGCAGCTGGAGGGTCGGGGGAAACGGGGAGCTGTTTTTT	CASSWRVGGNGELFF
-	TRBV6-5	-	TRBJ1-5	TGTGCCAGCAGGGCCGGAGTATACTCGAATCAGCCCCAGCATTTT	CASRAGVYSNQPQHF
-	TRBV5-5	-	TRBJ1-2	TGTGCCAGCAGCTTGGGGACAGCCACCAACTATGGCTACACCTTC	CASSLGTATNYGYTF
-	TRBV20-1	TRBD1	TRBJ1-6	TGCAGTGCTAGTGCCGGGACAGCTAATTCACCCCTCCACTTT	CSASAGTANSPLHF
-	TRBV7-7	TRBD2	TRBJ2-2	TGTGCTAGCAGCCTAAGCGGGGCGAACACCGGGGAGCTGTTTTTT	CASSLSGANTGELFF
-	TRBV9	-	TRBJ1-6	TGTGCCAGCAGCGTAGGAACAGGGTGGGAGAGTTCACCCCTCCACTTT	CASSVGTGWESSPLHF
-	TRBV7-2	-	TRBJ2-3	TGTGCCAGCAGCCCCCGAGGAGGAGGTGCAGATACGCAGTATTTT	CASSPRGGGADTQYF
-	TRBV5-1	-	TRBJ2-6	TGCGCCAGCAGCTTGGCGGGTACTCGATCCGGGGCCAACGTCCTGACTTTC	CASSLAGTRSGANVLTF
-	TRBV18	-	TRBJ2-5	TGTGCCAGCTCACCAGACAATGTGGAGACCCAGTACTTC	CASSPDNVETQYF
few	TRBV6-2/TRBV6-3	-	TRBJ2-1	TGTGCCAGCAGTTACCCCCAGGGGCCCCATGAGCAGTTCTTC	CASSYPQGPHEQFF
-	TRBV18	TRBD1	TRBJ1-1	TGTGCCAGCTCACCAGGGACAGCCCGCCGGGCTTTCTTT	CASSPGTARRAFF
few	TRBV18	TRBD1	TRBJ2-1	TGTGCCAGCTCAGGGACAGGGAGCAGCAATGAGCAGTTCTTC	CASSGTGSSNEQFF
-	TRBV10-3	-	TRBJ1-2	TGTGCCATCAGTGTTGGGGACTCTAACTATGGCTACACCTTC	CAISVGDSNYGYTF
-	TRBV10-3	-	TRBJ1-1	TGTGCCATCAGTGAACAGACTGAAGCTTTCTTT	CAISEQTEAFF
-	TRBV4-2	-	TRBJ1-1	TGTGCCAGCAGCCAAGATGACAGGAGAGACGCTGAAGCTTTCTTT	CASSQDDRRDAEAFF
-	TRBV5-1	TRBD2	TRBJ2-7	TGCGCCAGCAGCCAAGGGACTAGCGGGTTTACCTACGAGCAGTACTTC	CASSQGTSGFTYEQYF
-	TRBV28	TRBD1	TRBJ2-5	TGTGCCAGCACCACCCCTGGGACAGGGGTGGAGACCCAGTACTTC	CASTTPGTGVETQYF
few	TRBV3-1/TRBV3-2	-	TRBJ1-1	TGTGCCAGCAGCCAGGGAGTAAGTTCCACTGAAGCTTTCTTT	CASSQGVSSTEAFF
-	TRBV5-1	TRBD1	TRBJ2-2	TGCGCCAGCAGCCTGGGACCGCGGACAGGTCCGGCCGGGGAGCTGTTTTTT	CASSLGPRTGPAGELFF
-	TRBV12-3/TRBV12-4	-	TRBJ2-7	TGTGCCAGCAGTTTATGGGGGGACGAGCAGTACTTC	CASSLWGDEQYF
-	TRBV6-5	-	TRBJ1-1	TGTGCCAGCAGTTCGCCGACAGACACTGAAGCTTTCTTT	CASSSPTDTEAFF
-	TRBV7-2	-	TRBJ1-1	TGTGCCAGCACCTATTACCCCAACCCTGAAGCTTTCTTT	CASTYYPNPEAFF
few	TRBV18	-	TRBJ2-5	TGTGCCAGCTCTCCCGGGGTGGGTCCGGAGACCCAGTACTTC	CASSPGVGPETQYF
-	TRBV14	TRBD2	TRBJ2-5	TGTGCCAGCAGCCGTCGCGCGGGAGAGGTTGGGCTCCGGGAGACCCAGTACTTC	CASSRRAGEVGLRETQYF
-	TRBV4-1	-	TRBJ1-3	TGCGCCAGCAGCCATCCGGGACTGAACTCTGGAAACACCATATATTTT	CASSHPGLNSGNTIYF